This T cell receptor beta chain was captured in a study of long-term antiretroviral therapy in people with HIV. V shed 5 bases and J 0 bases; nucleotides not matched to a gene: 12. This CDR3 has 18 amino acids. This clone was observed a single time. Sequencing relied on immunoSEQ assay v3.0, run at survey level. The data were produced by immunoSEQ multiplex PCR, yet TCRdb's version contains in-frame clones alone and is incomplete. The data show 10,000 to 13,000 clones, approximately 78% seen once. The chain carries TRBV23-1 and TRBJ1-5, with 8 positions matching TRBD1. TRBV23-1 falls under the ORF class, with uncertain function. This clonotype originated in a man aged 40-55 years with HIV. Sequenced here: unsorted PBMCs, sampled 1.2 years after starting antiretroviral therapy. The CDR3 nucleotides are TGCGCCAGCAGTTTCCGGGACAGGCCTTCTTTTAGCAATCAGCCCCAGCATTTT. Translating it yields CASSFRDRPSFSNQPQHF.